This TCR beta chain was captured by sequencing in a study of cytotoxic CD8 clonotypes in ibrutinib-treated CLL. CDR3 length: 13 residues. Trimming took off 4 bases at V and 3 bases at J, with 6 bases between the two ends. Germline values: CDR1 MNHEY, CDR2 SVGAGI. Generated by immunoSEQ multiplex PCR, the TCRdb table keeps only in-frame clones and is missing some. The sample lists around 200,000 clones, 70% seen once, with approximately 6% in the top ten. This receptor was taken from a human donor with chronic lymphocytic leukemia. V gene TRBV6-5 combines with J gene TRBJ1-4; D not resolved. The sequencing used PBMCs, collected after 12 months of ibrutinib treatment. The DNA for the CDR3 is TGTGCCAGCAGTTCGGGCGCTAATGAAAAACTGTTTTTT. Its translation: CASSSGANEKLFF.